A single sample is the source of the 16 T cell receptor beta chains below, sequenced in a study of shared clonotypes between healthy human individuals. Sequencing was performed with immunoSEQ multiplex PCR; in TCRdb, only in-frame clones are kept and a portion is missing. The sample has around 2,000,000 clones; about 93% are singletons. As defined, naive CD8 cells were CD45RO-negative and positively selected for CCR7, with terminally differentiated effector memory CD45RA+ cells excluded. Sequencing was performed on naive CD8+ T cells from PBMCs. These receptors were taken from a man younger than 30 in good health. Some clones in this sample may be carry-over from other donors' samples.

This clone was recorded once. For the CDR3, the DNA is TGTGCCAGCAGCCCAGGGGGCTTAGGTGAAAAACTGTTTTTT. As protein: CASSPGGLGEKLFF. This rearrangement joins TRBV11-2 to TRBJ1-4; 8 bases align to TRBD1. In germline, CDR1 is SGHAT, CDR2 FQNNGV. V shed 5 bases and J 7 bases; nucleotides not matched to a gene: 6. The CDR3 has 14 residues.

On this clone: This sample also contains other DNA sequences that code for the same CDR3. The J gene is TRBJ1-2, the V gene TRBV27; 9 bases match TRBD1. The CDR3 consists of 14 residues. Germline lookup yields CDR1 MNHEY and CDR2 SMNVEV (reference sequence). V shed 2 bases and J 6 bases; nucleotides not matched to a gene: 4. The CDR3 nucleotides read TGTGCCAGCAGTTTAAGGACAGGGGACGATGGCTACACCTTC. Translated, it gives CASSLRTGDDGYTF.

This clone was recorded only once. The genes are TRBV28 and TRBJ2-7; D call uncertain. This CDR3 is built from 11 residues. Trimming stripped 11 bases from V and 3 bases from J, with 11 bases between. Germline V CDR1 and CDR2: MDHEN, SYDVKM. The CDR3 region has the DNA TGTGCCTGCGCAGAGAACTACGAGCAGTACTTC. It yields the protein CACAENYEQYF.

The gene calls are TRBV7-2 and TRBJ2-7; no definite D call. Trimming shortened V by 3 bases and J by 5 bases, and 14 bases separated the two germline ends. The CDR3 runs to 14 residues. Germline V gene sequence: CDR1 SGHTA, CDR2 FQGNSA. The CDR3 is CASSFSGPWDEQYF. The CDR3 coding sequence is TGTGCCAGCAGCTTCAGTGGACCGTGGGACGAGCAGTACTTC.

V and J are TRBV9 and TRBJ2-3; D remains ambiguous. The germline CDR1 and CDR2 sequences are SGDLS and YYNGEE. V shed 5 bases and J shed 4 bases, with 11 bases lying between them. CDR3 length: 13 residues. CDR3 residues: CASSRWASDTQYF. The DNA of the CDR3 is TGTGCCAGCAGTCGGTGGGCCTCAGATACGCAGTATTTT.

The chain has TRBV29-1 and TRBJ2-7; tentative D call: TRBD1 (6 bases). Germline V gives CDR1 SQVTM, CDR2 ANQGSEA. Trimming stripped 7 bases from V and 7 bases from J, with 20 bases between. The CDR3 sequence is 13 residues long. The CDR3 DNA reads as TGCAGCGCTCAACCCGGGACACAGAATGAGCAGTACTTC. Residues: CSAQPGTQNEQYF.

The V call is TRBV4-1, the J call TRBJ2-7, with no clear D. V dropped 4 bases and J dropped 4 bases, with 11 bases sitting between them. The CDR3 totals 13 residues. Germline V gives CDR1 MGHRA, CDR2 YSYEKL. The CDR3 spells CASSPVEGYEQYF. The CDR3 coding sequence is TGCGCCAGCAGCCCCGTGGAAGGGTACGAGCAGTACTTC.

The V gene is TRBV28, the J gene TRBJ1-1; no clear D. The V end lost 6 bases, the J end lost 0 bases, and 5 bases lay between the germline ends. Germline V lookup: CDR1 MDHEN, CDR2 SYDVKM. CDR3 size: 12 residues. CDR3 protein: CASRVMNTEAFF. In DNA, the CDR3 is TGTGCCAGCAGGGTAATGAACACTGAAGCTTTCTTT.

The chain recombines TRBV9 with TRBJ2-7; D perhaps matches TRBD1 (6 bases). The germline gives CDR1 SGDLS, CDR2 YYNGEE. The V gene lost 3 bases and the J gene lost 5 bases, with 15 bases spanning the gap. CDR3 length: 14 residues. This CDR3 is CASSAVGAGDEQYF. Written as DNA, the CDR3 is TGTGCCAGCAGCGCTGTCGGAGCAGGGGACGAGCAGTACTTC. The full variable domain, in which reference TRBV9 and TRBJ2-7 provide the parts outside the CDR3, is DSGVTQTPKHLITATGQRVTLRCSPRSGDLSVYWYQQSLDQGLQFLIQYYNGEERAKGNILERFSAQQFPDLHSELNLSSLELGDSALYFCASSAVGAGDEQYFGPGTRLTVT.

CDR3: CASISSDYGYTF. Here the CDR3 DNA reads TGTGCCAGCATTAGCTCGGACTATGGCTACACCTTC. This sequence joins TRBV27 and TRBJ1-2; the D is unclear. This CDR3 region has 12 residues. V lost 7 bases, J lost 3 bases, and 9 bases lay in between. Germline values: CDR1 MNHEY, CDR2 SMNVEV (reference sequence).

The chain couples TRBV6-5 to TRBJ2-7; 8 nucleotides match TRBD1. With 6 bases clipped from V and 3 bases from J, the junction kept 10 bases outside the gene matches. Per the germline V gene, CDR1 is MNHEY and CDR2 is SVGAGI. The CDR3 totals 15 residues. CDR3 region: CASRARTGRIYEQYF. In DNA form, the CDR3 reads TGTGCCAGCAGGGCCCGGACAGGGAGGATCTACGAGCAGTACTTC.

V gene TRBV19 combines with J gene TRBJ2-1, with 9 bases lining up with TRBD2. The CDR3 sequence is 15 residues long. The ends lost 6 bases at V and 5 bases at J; junction bases unmatched: 8. Germline V gives CDR1 LNHDA, CDR2 SQIVND (reference sequence). The CDR3 sequence: CASRPGLAKDNEQFF. In DNA, the CDR3 is TGTGCCAGTAGGCCAGGACTAGCGAAGGACAATGAGCAGTTCTTC.

This clone was recorded only once. The J gene is TRBJ2-1, the V gene TRBV29-1; tentative D call: TRBD2 (5 bases). In germline, CDR1 is SQVTM, CDR2 ANQGSEA. The CDR3 runs to 14 residues. Trimming removed 3 bases from V and 4 bases from J, with 13 bases in between. The CDR3 nucleotides read TGCAGCGTTGACTCCGCCGGGGTATACAATGAGCAGTTCTTC. Amino acid sequence: CSVDSAGVYNEQFF.

This chain links TRBV7-9 with TRBJ2-7; D unclear. Per germline, CDR1 SEHNR and CDR2 FQNEAQ (reference sequence). V was cut by 5 bases and J by 3 bases, with 17 bases left in between. The CDR3 is 15 residues long. For the CDR3, the DNA is TGTGCCAGCAGCGACGACTTAGGCCTTCTCTACGAGCAGTACTTC. This encodes CASSDDLGLLYEQYF.

This chain links TRBV6-1 with TRBJ2-7; a possible D gene is TRBD1 (5 bases). Trimming removed 2 bases at V and 4 bases at J, with 12 bases between. Germline V gene data show CDR1 as MNHNS and CDR2 as SASEGT. This CDR3 is 14 amino acids long. The CDR3 protein is CASSESGIGYEQYF. For the CDR3, the DNA is TGTGCCAGCAGTGAATCAGGGATCGGGTACGAGCAGTACTTC.

The chain couples TRBV28 to TRBJ2-5; D is unclear. Germline CDR1 and CDR2: MDHEN and SYDVKM. V lost 4 bases, J lost 5 bases, and 11 bases lay in between. The CDR3 is 13 amino acids. The DNA for the CDR3 is TGTGCCAGCAGTTGGTCGGATCGGGAGACCCAGTACTTC. Residues: CASSWSDRETQYF.